Shown below are 10 T cell receptor beta chains from a single sample sequenced in a study of post-analysis software for immune sequencing data. The antigens these receptors bind are not known. Study-wide results and caveats: Patients showed TRBV5-6, TRBV5-1 and TRBV20-1 among 4 or 5 TRBV segments more frequent than in controls.

Unique molecular identifiers had been added to the TCR beta cDNA libraries. TCRdb re-derived calls from the PCR reads in MiXCR, one entry per CDR3 protein. This table holds more than 350,000 distinct CDR3 sequences, 30% to 40% found once. Sequenced input: blood. Source of these receptors: a girl aged 2 to 10 with multiple sclerosis.

This chain joins TRBV7-3 and TRBJ2-1; the D gene is possibly TRBD1 (5 bases). Germline loops: CDR1 SGHTA, CDR2 FQGTGA. The CDR3 loop spans 14 amino acids. Between the trimmed V and J ends, which lost 7 bases and 8 bases, there was a span of 18 bases. The CDR3 sequence: CASKTEPMVDEQFF. For the CDR3, the DNA is TGTGCCAGCAAGACAGAGCCGATGGTGGATGAGCAGTTCTTC.

This clonotype was counted only a few times. This rearrangement joins TRBV12-3 or TRBV12-4 to TRBJ1-1; no definite D call. With 2 bases removed from V and 3 bases from J, the gap between germline ends came to 10 bases. The CDR3 runs 14 residues. The CDR3 here is CASSLTPRDTEAFF. The CDR3 DNA reads as TGTGCCAGCAGTTTAACCCCGAGGGACACTGAAGCTTTCTTT.

The chain has TRBV27 and TRBJ2-7; no clear D. The CDR3 is 14 residues long. Trimming took 5 bases from V and 2 from J, leaving 13 bases between them. Germline CDR1 MNHEY, CDR2 SMNVEV (reference sequence). In nucleotides, the CDR3 is TGTGCCAGCAGTGTCTCCCATTCAACCTACGAGCAGTACTTC. Translated, it gives CASSVSHSTYEQYF.

This clonotype came up a few times. The chain links TRBV20-1 to TRBJ2-5; D is unresolved. Trimming took 6 bases from V and 6 from J, leaving 14 bases between them. This CDR3 is 12 amino acids long. The germline gives CDR1 DFQATT, CDR2 SNEGSKA (reference sequence). The CDR3 region is CSALILPQTQYF. The CDR3 bases are TGCAGTGCCCTAATCCTTCCCCAGACCCAGTACTTC.

This rearrangement joins TRBV24-1 to TRBJ2-1; 8 positions agree with TRBD2. The CDR3 runs 15 residues. The V gene's germline CDR1 is KGHDR and CDR2 SFDVKD. The J segment lost 0 bases and the V segment lost 6 bases, leaving 3 bases of the junction unmatched. For the CDR3, the DNA is TGTGCCACCAGTCGGGGGGGTGGCTCCTACAATGAGCAGTTCTTC. Amino acid sequence: CATSRGGGSYNEQFF.

This clonotype was seen a few times. The CDR3 loop reads CASSLGRGRDEQYF. The CDR3 nucleotides read TGCGCCAGCAGCTTGGGCCGGGGCAGAGACGAGCAGTACTTC. The rearrangement uses TRBV5-1 and TRBJ2-4, with D perhaps being TRBD1 or TRBD2 (5 bases each). The DNA end lines up better with TRBJ2-7; the J call may be wrong. The CDR3 is 14 amino acids. Germline CDR1 and CDR2: SGHRS and YFSETQ.

The chain couples TRBV12-3 or TRBV12-4 to TRBJ1-4; no reliable D call. V was clipped by 6 bases and J by 0 bases, with 5 bases between them. The CDR3 has 13 residues. The CDR3 loop reads CASRYSTNEKLFF. The CDR3 bases are TGTGCCAGCAGATACTCAACTAATGAAAAACTGTTTTTT.

The chain employs TRBV6-5 and TRBJ2-1, with D perhaps TRBD2 (6 bases). Trimming stripped 6 bases from V and 0 bases from J, with 12 bases between. CDR3 size: 15 residues. In germline, CDR1 is MNHEY, CDR2 SVGAGI. The chain's CDR3 is CASSPSGRSYNEQFF. The CDR3 coding sequence is TGTGCCAGCAGCCCCAGCGGGCGCTCCTACAATGAGCAGTTCTTC.

The V call is TRBV6-5, the J call TRBJ2-2; possible D gene TRBD1, 6 bases. Trimming shortened V by 4 bases and J by 2 bases, and 8 bases separated the two germline ends. The CDR3 spans 14 residues. CDR1 is MNHEY, CDR2 SVGAGI, per germline. CDR3 sequence (DNA): TGTGCCAGCAGTTCCGGGACAAACACCGGGGAGCTGTTTTTT. Translation gives CASSSGTNTGELFF.

The CDR3 protein is CASIPLGRVGNYGYTF. Here the CDR3 DNA reads TGTGCCAGCATCCCTTTAGGTAGGGTCGGGAACTATGGCTACACCTTC. The J gene is TRBJ1-2, the V gene TRBV12-3 or TRBV12-4; D is unresolved. CDR3 size: 16 residues. Trimming shortened V by 7 bases and J by 2 bases, and 20 bases separated the two germline ends.